These 13 T cell receptor beta chains came from one sample sequenced in a study (dated by TCRdb to the mid-2010s). The library was prepared using 5' RACE. Sequenced using an Illumina MiSeq. The public sequencing data were trimmed at Q25 with fastp and processed into clonotypes with MiXCR by TCRdb, which kept only in-frame beta chains. For every CDR3 protein sequence, its rows merge into one entry that carries the most common genes and DNA. This sample comprises around 50,000 distinct CDR3 sequences, more than 15% of them detected only once. Approximately 2.1% of the sample belongs to the ten largest clones. The sequencing input was naive CD4+ T cells sorted from blood. Read against the paper, the sample's cell subset or site label means: naive CD4+ T cells, CD4+CD45RA+CD25-. The receptors derive from a female donor with breast cancer.

This clonotype was counted only a few times. The V gene is TRBV20-1, the J gene TRBJ1-1, with TRBD1 matching 8 bases. Germline lookup yields CDR1 DFQATT and CDR2 SNEGSKA (reference sequence). Trimming took 5 bases from V and 6 from J; bases not matched to a gene: 14. This CDR3 has 15 amino acids. The CDR3 loop is CSAPRKTGEGAEAFF. In nucleotides, the CDR3 is TGCAGTGCTCCCCGCAAGACAGGGGAAGGGGCTGAAGCTTTCTTT.

Points on this clonotype: The junction departs from germline at one end; a sequencing error may be responsible. The rearrangement links TRBV20-1 to TRBJ1-4; D may be TRBD1 (5 bases). CDR1 and CDR2 (germline): DFQATT, SNEGSKA (reference sequence). The CDR3 contains 15 residues. The chain's CDR3 is CSARPNGRGNEELFF. CDR3 nucleotides: TGCAGTGCTAGACCTAACGGACGGGGGAATGAAGAACTGTTTTTT.

Many counts were recorded for this clonotype. The chain recombines TRBV20-1 with TRBJ1-3, with a tentative D call TRBD1 (5 bases). V shed 0 bases and J shed 3 bases, with 12 bases lying between them. Germline CDR1 DFQATT, CDR2 SNEGSKA (reference sequence). The CDR3 length is 15 residues. CDR3 nucleotide sequence: TGCAGTGCTAGAGATAAGGCCAGGGATGGAAACACCATATATTTT. Residues: CSARDKARDGNTIYF.

This clonotype was detected ten times or more. The rearrangement uses TRBV5-1 and TRBJ2-5; D might be TRBD1 or TRBD2, each matching 5 bases. The CDR3 consists of 15 residues. The germline gives CDR1 SGHRS, CDR2 YFSETQ. Trimming left V 1 base short and J 3 bases short, with 13 bases between. CDR3 protein: CASSLSGRQEETQYF. The CDR3 DNA reads TGCGCCAGCAGCTTGTCGGGACGGCAAGAAGAGACCCAGTACTTC.

A few counts support this clonotype. V and J are TRBV10-2 and TRBJ2-1, with a possible D match to TRBD2 (6 bases). This CDR3 is built from 13 residues. V lost 7 bases and J lost 6, with 13 bases in between. Germline-derived CDR1 and CDR2 are WSHSY and SAAADI. The CDR3, as DNA: TGCGCCAGCAAAGTGGGAGGTAGCAATGAGCAGTTCTTC. It yields the protein CASKVGGSNEQFF.

The sample holds a few counts of this clonotype. The V and J genes are TRBV6-2 or TRBV6-3 and TRBJ2-1; 11 bases line up with TRBD2. The CDR3 has 16 residues. In germline, CDR1 is MNHEY, CDR2 SVGEGT. The ends lost 6 bases at V and 0 bases at J; junction bases unmatched: 4. CDR3 sequence: CASRTSGTFSYNEQFF. CDR3 bases: TGTGCCAGCAGGACTAGCGGGACCTTCTCCTACAATGAGCAGTTCTTC.

This clonotype has only a few counts. This rearrangement joins TRBV20-1 to TRBJ2-1, with 12 positions matching TRBD1. The CDR3 is made up of 15 amino acids. The germline gives CDR1 DFQATT, CDR2 SNEGSKA (reference sequence). The ends lost 2 bases at V and 7 bases at J; junction bases unmatched: 6. The CDR3: CSARSGTGGRNEQFF. CDR3 sequence (DNA): TGCAGTGCTAGATCCGGGACAGGGGGCCGGAATGAGCAGTTCTTC.

This clonotype has only a few counts. CDR3 DNA sequence: TGTGCCAGCAGCTTTCCGGTAGCGGGAGGGCAGGAGACCCAGTACTTC. Translated: CASSFPVAGGQETQYF. The chain links TRBV7-8 to TRBJ2-5; 11 bases align to TRBD2. Per germline, CDR1 SGHVS and CDR2 FQNEAQ. The CDR3 is made up of 16 amino acids. The V and J ends lost 3 bases and 5 bases, in that order; junction bases with no gene match: 8. Full variable domain (missing parts from reference TRBV7-8 and TRBJ2-5): GAGVSQSPRYKVAKRGQDVALRCDPISGHVSLFWYQQALGQGPEFLTYFQNEAQLDKSGLPSDRFFAERPEGSVSTLKIQRTQQEDSAVYLCASSFPVAGGQETQYFGPGTRLLVL.

This clonotype was counted at least ten times. This chain links TRBV10-1 with TRBJ2-7, with 12 bases that match TRBD1. This CDR3 has 15 residues. Germline V gives CDR1 WNHNN, CDR2 SYGVQD (reference sequence). Trimming at V came to 4 bases and at J to 3 bases, leaving 4 bases not matched to a gene. The CDR3: CASSGRDRGLYEQYF. DNA of the CDR3: TGCGCCAGCAGTGGTCGGGACAGGGGGCTCTACGAGCAGTACTTC.

The V gene is TRBV6-2 or TRBV6-3, the J gene TRBJ1-1; 7 bases are shared with TRBD1. The junction had 4 bases not matched to a gene; V was cut back by 6 bases and J by 0 bases. This CDR3 has 14 amino acids. Per the germline V gene, CDR1 is MNHEY and CDR2 is SVGEGT. Written as DNA, the CDR3 is TGTGCCAGCAGCCCGGGACAGATGAACACTGAAGCTTTCTTT. It yields the protein CASSPGQMNTEAFF.

This rearrangement joins TRBV5-1 to TRBJ2-2; D is perhaps TRBD1 (6 bases). The CDR3 covers 16 residues. The V end lost 3 bases, the J end lost 4 bases, and 16 bases lay between the germline ends. Germline CDR1 and CDR2: SGHRS and YFSETQ. DNA for the CDR3: TGCGCCAGCAGCTGGGTCATCACAGGGAGCACCGGGGAGCTGTTTTTT. It specifies CASSWVITGSTGELFF.

The chain employs TRBV20-1 and TRBJ2-3; D is possibly TRBD2 (5 bases). Germline CDR1 reads DFQATT; CDR2 reads SNEGSKA (reference sequence). The V gene lost 3 bases and the J gene lost 0 bases, with 10 bases spanning the gap. There are 14 residues in the CDR3. The CDR3 coding sequence is TGCAGTGCTAGGGAACTAGTTAGCACAGATACGCAGTATTTT. Encoded protein: CSARELVSTDTQYF.

This clonotype came up once. This chain uses TRBV5-1 with TRBJ1-5, with TRBD1 as a possible D gene (6 bases). The V gene lost 3 bases and the J gene lost 7 bases, with 11 bases spanning the gap. This CDR3 contains 13 residues. Germline loops: CDR1 SGHRS, CDR2 YFSETQ. The CDR3 loop is CASSYRAGQPQHF. As DNA, the CDR3 is TGCGCCAGCAGCTACAGGGCCGGGCAGCCCCAGCATTTT.